The next 30 T cell receptor beta chains were all read from a single sample in a study of Tregs in tolerant kidney transplant recipients. The protocol was immunoSEQ multiplex PCR, while the TCRdb copy is restricted to in-frame clones and leaves out a portion. There are about 48,000 clones in the sample, with about 0.82% held by the top ten. The sample was CD4+ T cells from blood, taken before the transplant. Every receptor here comes from a human donor who received a combined kidney and bone marrow transplant.

Concerning this clone itself: The read falls 3 residues short of the CDR3 end, and the missing part is taken from the germline J gene. The genes are TRBV25-1 and TRBJ1-2, with 12 bases lining up with TRBD1. The CDR3 is 14 residues long. Germline CDR1 and CDR2: MGHDK and SYGVNS. Incomplete CDR3 DNA: TGTGCCAGCAGGGGGGACAGGGGGCGTTGGGGC. Residues: CASRGDRGRWG. In full, the CDR3 reads CASRGDRGRWGYTF.

Of note for this clone: The read finishes 3 residues shy of the CDR3 end, and the germline J gene is used to complete it. This chain uses TRBV12-3 or TRBV12-4 with TRBJ2-6; the match to TRBD1 covers 8 bases. V lost 2 bases and J lost 1; bases outside the gene matches: 7. This CDR3 comprises 18 residues. The part of the CDR3 DNA that was read is TGTGCCAGCAGTTTAAGGGCAGGGGGCCGATCTGGGGCCAACGTC. Amino acids: CASSLRAGGRSGANV. The whole CDR3 region reads CASSLRAGGRSGANVLTF.

Note on this clone: The CDR3 goes on 3 residues after the read ends, and that part is filled in from the germline J gene. This chain joins TRBV2 and TRBJ2-6, with TRBD1 as a possible D gene (7 bases). CDR3 length equals 15 residues. The germline CDR1 and CDR2 sequences are SNHLY and FYNNEI. V lost 8 bases to trimming and J lost 0 bases, with 11 bases between them. CDR3 DNA, as far as it was read: TGTGCCAGCGGCAGGGGGGACTCTGGGGCCAACGTC. Translated: CASGRGDSGANV. The entire CDR3 sequence reads CASGRGDSGANVLTF.

The CDR3 sequence: CASSLGPSGGSDETQYF. The sequenced part of the CDR3 DNA is TGCGCCAGCAGCTTGGGGCCTAGCGGGGGGTCGGACGAGACC. The chain has TRBV5-1 and TRBJ2-5; 11 bases align to TRBD2. Sequencing ends 3 residues short of the CDR3 end; the germline J gene provides the rest. The V gene's germline CDR1 is SGHRS and CDR2 YFSETQ. After removal of 0 bases from V and 5 bases from J, the junction contained 9 bases not matched to a gene. The CDR3 has 17 residues.

A remark on this clone: The read gets to within 3 residues of the CDR3 end, and the germline J gene fills in the rest. V is TRBV2 and J is TRBJ1-1, with TRBD1 identical over 9 bases. The CDR3 loop spans 15 amino acids. The germline V gene has CDR1 SNHLY and CDR2 FYNNEI. V was pared by 5 bases and J by 0 bases, with 4 bases of the junction left unmatched. The covered CDR3 bases are TGTGCCAGCAGTATTGACAGGGGGGTGAACACTGAA. Residues: CASSIDRGVNTE. The complete CDR3 reads CASSIDRGVNTEAFF.

As for this clone: The read ends 3 residues early relative to the CDR3; the germline J gene fills the gap. The chain employs TRBV20-1 and TRBJ2-3; 10 bases agree with TRBD2. Germline assignment: CDR1 DFQATT and CDR2 SNEGSKA (reference sequence). J lost 0 bases, V lost 6 bases, and 6 bases had no gene match. The CDR3 is 15 residues long. Partial CDR3 DNA: TGCAGTGCGGGAGAACTAGCGGGAAGCACAGATACG. This gives the protein CSAGELAGSTDT. The CDR3 in full is CSAGELAGSTDTQYF.

Regarding this clone: The read falls 3 residues short of the CDR3 end, and the missing part is taken from the germline J gene. V is TRBV2 and J is TRBJ2-5; TRBD2 is a possible D gene (6 bases). Germline values: CDR1 SNHLY, CDR2 FYNNEI. The CDR3 runs to 15 residues. Trimming pared 6 bases from V and 1 base from J, leaving 15 bases between. CDR3 bases read: TGTGCCAGCAGGCGGGATGGGCGGGCCCAAGAGACC. Protein: CASRRDGRAQET. The entire CDR3 reads CASRRDGRAQETQYF.

Notes on this clone: From the germline J gene comes the end of the CDR3, since the read stops 3 residues before it. The rearrangement links TRBV6-1 to TRBJ2-7; weak D call: TRBD2 (5 bases). Trimming removed 4 bases at V and 3 bases at J, with 19 bases between. Germline V lookup: CDR1 MNHNS, CDR2 SASEGT. This CDR3 spans 16 amino acids. Partial CDR3 DNA: TGTGCCAGCAGTGGTCCGGGTTTTCCCGGAGGCTACGAG. It specifies CASSGPGFPGGYE. In full, the CDR3 is CASSGPGFPGGYEQYF.

With regard to this clone: The read finishes 3 residues shy of the CDR3 end, and the germline J gene is used to complete it. The chain has TRBV19 and TRBJ1-3; 10 positions agree with TRBD1. Germline loops: CDR1 LNHDA, CDR2 SQIVND (reference sequence). The CDR3 extends over 15 amino acids. J lost 6 bases, V lost 9 bases, and 11 bases had no gene match. The sequenced CDR3 bases are TGTGCCAGCCTCACACCGGGACAGGGGTTAAACACC. Its translation is CASLTPGQGLNT. The full CDR3 protein reads CASLTPGQGLNTIYF.

To note about this clone: The sequence runs out 3 residues before the end of the CDR3; the remainder is reconstructed from the germline J gene. V gene TRBV18 combines with J gene TRBJ2-2, with D tentatively TRBD1 (6 bases). The V gene lost 4 bases and the J gene lost 2 bases, with 17 bases spanning the gap. Germline loops: CDR1 KGHSH, CDR2 LQKENI. The CDR3 runs to 17 residues. The part of the CDR3 DNA that was read is TGTGCCAGCTCACGACAGGCAGGGGTCACCAACACCGGGGAG. This gives the protein CASSRQAGVTNTGE. From start to end, the CDR3 is CASSRQAGVTNTGELFF.

A remark on this clone: The read halts 3 residues ahead of the CDR3 end, with the missing end drawn from the germline J gene. V gene TRBV11-3 combines with J gene TRBJ2-3, with a weak D call TRBD2 (6 bases). The CDR3 sequence is 13 residues long. The germline gives CDR1 SGHNT, CDR2 YENEEA. V was shortened by 1 base and J by 6 bases, with 8 bases between the two germline ends. Here the CDR3 reads CASSLVRGDTQYF. CDR3 bases read: TGTGCCAGCAGCTTAGTTCGGGGGGATACG.

Worth noting for this clone: The CDR3 extends 3 residues past the end of the read, so its final part is completed from the germline J gene. V is TRBV5-4 and J is TRBJ2-4, with 8 bases identical to TRBD2. The germline V gene has CDR1 SGHNT and CDR2 YYREEE (reference sequence). This CDR3 region has 15 residues. The J segment lost 2 bases and the V segment lost 1 base, leaving 2 bases of the junction unmatched. The DNA read from the CDR3 is TGTGCCAGCAGCTTGCGGGGGGGGCCCAAAAACATT. This encodes CASSLRGGPKNI. The whole CDR3 protein is CASSLRGGPKNIQYF.

The part of the CDR3 DNA that was read is TGTGCCAGCAGCTTAGGCGGCACCGATAGCAATCAGCCC. It encodes CASSLGGTDSNQP. The entire CDR3 reads CASSLGGTDSNQPQHF. The V and J genes are TRBV7-8 and TRBJ1-5; D ambiguous. The read is 3 residues too short to cover the CDR3 end, so that end is filled in from the germline J gene. There are 16 residues in the CDR3. Germline V gene sequence: CDR1 SGHVS, CDR2 FQNEAQ. V lost 1 base and J lost 0, with 10 bases in between.

Regarding this clone: Read data end 3 residues before the CDR3 end; the end is taken from the germline J gene. This sequence joins TRBV19 and TRBJ1-1, with unresolved D. The CDR3 sequence is 15 residues long. V was pared by 5 bases and J by 4 bases, with 17 bases between. CDR1 and CDR2 from the germline V gene are LNHDA and SQIVND (reference sequence). The sequenced CDR3 bases are TGTGCCAGTAGTCCGCGACTCGAACCCCCCACTGAA. Amino acid sequence: CASSPRLEPPTE. The full CDR3 protein is CASSPRLEPPTEAFF.

Concerning this clone itself: The CDR3 end falls 3 residues outside the read, so it is completed with the germline J gene. The chain has TRBV19 and TRBJ2-3; 7 bases map to TRBD2. This CDR3 has 15 residues. V gave up 6 bases and J gave up 6 bases; unmatched junction bases: 12. Per the germline V gene, CDR1 is LNHDA and CDR2 is SQIVND (reference sequence). CDR3 residues: CASSRDYLVNDTQYF. The covered CDR3 bases are TGTGCCAGTAGCAGGGACTACCTTGTTAATGATACG. The full variable domain, with the rest looked up from reference TRBV19 and TRBJ2-3, is DGGITQSPKYLFRKEGQNVTLSCEQNLNHDAMYWYRQDPGQGLRLIYYSQIVNDFQKGDIAEGYSVSREKKESFPLTVTSAQKNPTAFYLCASSRDYLVNDTQYFGPGTRLTVL.

As to this clone: The read finishes 3 residues shy of the CDR3 end, and the germline J gene is used to complete it. This chain links TRBV19 with TRBJ2-6; TRBD1 might be the D (6 bases). This CDR3 is built from 16 residues. CDR1 is LNHDA, CDR2 SQIVND, per germline (reference sequence). V dropped 3 bases and J dropped 4 bases, with 13 bases sitting between them. The CDR3 spells CASSITGFAGANVLTF. The CDR3 bases that were read are TGTGCCAGTAGTATCACAGGGTTTGCCGGGGCCAACGTC.

Points on this clone: The sequenced fragment ends 3 residues before the CDR3 boundary, so the rest is inferred from the germline J gene. The rearrangement links TRBV30 to TRBJ2-1; D not resolved. Per the germline V gene, CDR1 is GTSNPN and CDR2 is SVGIG (reference sequence). There are 14 residues in the CDR3. Trimming took off 0 bases at V and 5 bases at J, with 11 bases between the two ends. CDR3 DNA (partial): TGTGCCTGGAGTGTAAGGTCGCTAGACAATGAG. Its protein product is CAWSVRSLDNE. The full-length CDR3 reads as CAWSVRSLDNEQFF. The full variable domain, completed using reference TRBV30 and TRBJ2-1, is SQTIHQWPATLVQPVGSPLSLECTVEGTSNPNLYWYRQAAGRGLQLLFYSVGIGQISSEVPQNLSASRPQDRQFILSSKKLLLSDSGFYLCAWSVRSLDNEQFFGPGTRLTVL.

Regarding this clone: The read halts 3 residues ahead of the CDR3 end, with the missing end drawn from the germline J gene. The gene calls are TRBV7-9 and TRBJ1-2; D remains ambiguous. The CDR3 extends over 15 amino acids. Germline V gene data show CDR1 as SEHNR and CDR2 as FQNEAQ (reference sequence). V lost 8 bases, J lost 0 bases, and 16 bases lay in between. CDR3 sequence: CASYKRAGANYGYTF. The part of the CDR3 DNA that was read is TGTGCCAGCTATAAAAGGGCAGGAGCTAACTATGGC.

Concerning this clone itself: Coverage ceases 3 residues before the CDR3 finishes, and the germline J gene fills in the end. The chain uses TRBV19 and TRBJ1-2; TRBD1 matches 7 bases. The length of the CDR3 is 13 residues. CDR1 and CDR2 (germline): LNHDA, SQIVND (reference sequence). Partial CDR3 DNA: TGTGCCAGTACCGCCGACAGGGTATTAGGC. Its protein is CASTADRVLG. Given in full, the CDR3 is CASTADRVLGYTF.

Comments on this clone: The DNA ends 3 residues before the CDR3 does, and the rest of the CDR3 is filled in from the germline J gene. The J gene is TRBJ2-7, the V gene TRBV20-1; 8 bases line up with TRBD1. The J segment lost 6 bases and the V segment lost 0 bases, leaving 7 bases of the junction unmatched. Germline-derived CDR1 and CDR2 are DFQATT and SNEGSKA (reference sequence). The CDR3 has 14 amino acids. The DNA read from the CDR3 is TGCAGTGCTAGAGATTTCCAGGGGGCGAGCGAG. This codes for CSARDFQGASE. The complete CDR3 protein is CSARDFQGASEQYF.

About this clone: The read ends 3 residues shy of where the CDR3 ends; the end is completed using the germline J gene. The chain uses TRBV10-3 and TRBJ1-5; 8 nucleotides align to TRBD1. In germline, CDR1 is ENHRY, CDR2 SYGVKD. V shed 0 bases, J shed 6 bases, and the junction held 4 bases outside the gene matches. CDR3 length: 15 amino acids. The covered CDR3 bases are TGTGCCATCAGTGAGTCCCAGGGGGCGGCTCAGCCC. Translated, it gives CAISESQGAAQP. The whole CDR3 region reads CAISESQGAAQPQHF.

In the case of this clone: The observed sequence ends 3 residues before the CDR3 terminus, with the missing tail filled in from the germline J gene. The chain uses TRBV18 and TRBJ1-3; D possibly corresponds to TRBD1 (6 bases). Germline V gives CDR1 KGHSH, CDR2 LQKENI. Deletions cut 3 bases from V and 0 bases from J, with 15 bases between. The CDR3 is made up of 17 amino acids. The DNA read from the CDR3 is TGTGCCAGCTCACCTAAAGGACAGCCAAACTCTGGAAACACC. Protein sequence: CASSPKGQPNSGNT. The CDR3 as a whole reads CASSPKGQPNSGNTIYF.

The sequenced part of the CDR3 DNA is TGTGCCAGCAGCCCACCAGCGGCCCCAACAGATACG. Protein product: CASSPPAAPTDT. The CDR3, in full, reads CASSPPAAPTDTQYF. The genes are TRBV11-3 and TRBJ2-3; perhaps TRBD2 as D (5 bases). The CDR3 extends 3 residues past the end of the read, so its final part is completed from the germline J gene. V was pared by 5 bases and J by 3 bases, with 15 bases between. Looked up from germline, CDR1 is SGHNT and CDR2 is YENEEA. The CDR3 has 15 amino acids.

For this clone: The CDR3 end lies 3 residues beyond the end of the read and is filled in from the germline J gene. The chain combines TRBV20-1 with TRBJ2-5, with TRBD2 matching 13 bases. The CDR3 covers 15 residues. V lost 5 bases to trimming and J lost 5 bases; unmatched junction nucleotides: 8. CDR1 is DFQATT and CDR2 is SNEGSKA in the germline V gene (reference sequence). CDR3 DNA (partial): TGCAGTGCTTCCCGGACTAGCGGGAGTTGGGAGACC. It codes for CSASRTSGSWET. The full CDR3 protein is CSASRTSGSWETQYF.

A note on this clone: With the read ending 3 residues before the CDR3 end, the germline J gene is used to fill in that end. This chain uses TRBV20-1 with TRBJ2-5; D not resolved. Germline V lookup: CDR1 DFQATT, CDR2 SNEGSKA (reference sequence). The length of the CDR3 is 11 residues. The V gene lost 2 bases and the J gene lost 2 bases, with 3 bases spanning the gap. This CDR3 is CSARLQETQYF. CDR3 DNA, as far as it was read: TGCAGTGCTAGACTTCAAGAGACC.

With respect to this clone: The read comes to an end 3 residues before the CDR3 does, leaving the germline J gene to fill in the end. This chain links TRBV6-2 or TRBV6-3 with TRBJ1-1, with 9 bases identical to TRBD1. The CDR3 length is 14 residues. The germline gives CDR1 MNHEY, CDR2 SVGEGT. V gave up 6 bases and J gave up 1 base; unmatched junction bases: 3. The DNA read from the CDR3 is TGTGCCAGCAGCCCGGGACAGGGGAACACTGAA. It encodes CASSPGQGNTE. The complete CDR3 reads CASSPGQGNTEAFF.

With regard to this clone: The read stops 3 residues short of the end of the CDR3; the missing end is completed from the germline J gene. This chain joins TRBV11-2 and TRBJ1-2; no clear D. The CDR3 totals 14 residues. Trimming cost V 6 bases and J 3 bases, with 14 bases left between them. Germline CDR1 is SGHAT and CDR2 is FQNNGV. The chain's CDR3 is CASSPWAAYYGYTF. The covered CDR3 bases are TGTGCCAGCAGTCCCTGGGCAGCCTACTATGGC.

As regards this clone: From the germline J gene comes the end of the CDR3, since the read stops 3 residues before it. The chain combines TRBV7-2 with TRBJ1-4; D might be TRBD1 (6 bases). Trimming shortened V by 5 bases and J by 7 bases, and 14 bases separated the two germline ends. The CDR3 totals 14 residues. Germline lookup yields CDR1 SGHTA and CDR2 FQGNSA. The CDR3 DNA, read in part, is TGTGCCAGCAGCCCGGGGACAACGCCTGAAAAA. Protein product: CASSPGTTPEK. The full CDR3 reads CASSPGTTPEKLFF.

About this clone: Read sequence stops 3 residues before the CDR3 end, and the germline J gene provides the missing end. This rearrangement joins TRBV7-2 to TRBJ2-7; D is undetermined. CDR3 length: 14 amino acids. With 3 bases removed from V and 2 bases from J, the gap between germline ends came to 11 bases. Germline V gene data show CDR1 as SGHTA and CDR2 as FQGNSA. The CDR3 bases that were read are TGTGCCAGCAGCTTCCTCGGGTTAGCCTACGAG. It codes for CASSFLGLAYE. The full CDR3 sequence reads CASSFLGLAYEQYF.

A remark on this clone: The CDR3 extends 3 residues past the end of the read, so its final part is completed from the germline J gene. The chain joins TRBV6-1 to TRBJ1-2, with a tentative D call TRBD1 (5 bases). Germline assignment: CDR1 MNHNS and CDR2 SASEGT. The CDR3 is 14 residues long. V was cut by 1 base and J by 2 bases, with 8 bases left in between. The CDR3: CASSEGGGNYGYTF. The CDR3 DNA, read in part, is TGTGCCAGCAGTGAAGGGGGCGGAAACTATGGC.